This TCR beta chain came from a study of siplizumab effects on memory and regulatory T cells. Study conclusions and caveats: Naive T cells looked more diverse than memory cells, and they looked like major contributors to the alloresponse.

The V end lost 4 bases, the J end lost 3 bases, and 14 bases lay between the germline ends. Germline CDR1 reads SGDLS; CDR2 reads YYNGEE. The CDR3 is made up of 14 amino acids. Profiled with immunoSEQ multiplex PCR; TCRdb holds only in-frame clones, not every one. The sample has about 85,000 clones; 95% are singletons. The table lists this clone with a count of one. What it binds is not known. The rearrangement uses TRBV9 and TRBJ2-7; possibly TRBD2 for D (6 bases). The sequence derives from a human donor in good health. Material: CD8+ T cells sorted from blood. In DNA, the CDR3 is TGTGCCAGCAGCTCCGGACTAATCCTCTACGAGCAGTACTTC. Translated: CASSSGLILYEQYF.